This TCR beta chain was sequenced for a study of T cell responses to AZD1222 COVID-19 vaccine. Second doses were pooled across both intervals (about 4 or about 12 weeks). Germline values: CDR1 SGHNT, CDR2 YYREEE (reference sequence). The V end lost 2 bases, the J end lost 7 bases, and 12 bases lay between the germline ends. CDR3 size: 13 residues. Regarding this clone: Its cognate antigen is unknown.

The assay was immunoSEQ multiplex PCR, and TCRdb's table has in-frame clones only and misses some. The sample shows 120,000 or so clones, about 95% of them seen only once. Study-level results: With two AZD1222 doses given, Spike-specific TCR breadth and depth both rose. Close to half of spike-specific TCRs reportedly recognize unmutated variant regions. Clonal diversity was possibly underestimated, and the donors were mostly white British, with more females.

V and J are TRBV5-4 and TRBJ1-1; the D is unclear. The sample consisted of peripheral blood, taken 28 days after the second AZD1222 dose. This receptor was obtained from an adult who received the AZD1222 COVID-19 vaccine. DNA of the CDR3: TGTGCCAGCAGCTTAGAGGGAACCAGTGAAGCTTTCTTT. As protein: CASSLEGTSEAFF.